A selection of T cell receptor beta chains follows, all from one sample in a study of shared clonotypes between healthy human individuals. Here immunoSEQ multiplex PCR was the method, and the copy in TCRdb shows in-frame clones only, minus some. The table lists under 1,100,000 clones, about 77% of them singletons. The sample comprised memory CD4+ T cells sorted from blood. These receptors were collected from a young man in good health. The CDR3 runs from the conserved cysteine through the conserved F or W. D genes are given only for firm matches. The size of a clone is reported for some rows only, either as once, few or many, or as a class for expanded clones.

size	V	J	D	DNA	CDR3
NA	TRBV4-1	TRBJ1-1	NA	TGCGCCAGCAGCCAAGGCCAGGCGATGAACACTGAAGCTTTCTTT	CASSQGQAMNTEAFF
NA	TRBV15	TRBJ2-7	TRBD1	TGTGCCACCAGCACCGGGACAGTGGGCTACGAGCAGTACTTC	CATSTGTVGYEQYF
NA	TRBV10-3	TRBJ2-2	TRBD1	TGTGCCATCAGTGGGGGGACAGGATCGAACACCGGGGAGCTGTTTTTT	CAISGGTGSNTGELFF
NA	TRBV18	TRBJ2-7	TRBD1	TGTGCCAGCTCACTGGGACAGACGAACTACGAGCAGTACTTC	CASSLGQTNYEQYF
NA	TRBV10-3	TRBJ1-1	NA	TGTGCCATCAGTGAGGGTGGCTTACTGAGGCCTGAAGCTTTCTTT	CAISEGGLLRPEAFF
NA	TRBV19	TRBJ1-3	TRBD1	TGTGCCAGCAGGCTGGGACAGAAGAGCTCTGGAAACACCATATATTTT	CASRLGQKSSGNTIYF
NA	TRBV20-1	TRBJ2-7	NA	TGCAGTGCTAGTGGGCCCTACGAGCAGTACTTC	CSASGPYEQYF
NA	TRBV5-1	TRBJ1-3	TRBD1	TGCGCCAGCAGCCAGGGACAGTTCTCTGGAAACACCATATATTTT	CASSQGQFSGNTIYF
NA	TRBV19	TRBJ2-1	TRBD2	TGTGCCAGTAGTATGGCTAGCGGAGATTACAATGAGCAGTTCTTC	CASSMASGDYNEQFF
NA	TRBV19	TRBJ2-7	TRBD2	TGTGCCAGTAGCCCGGGACTAGCGATGATTTACGAGCAGTACTTC	CASSPGLAMIYEQYF
NA	TRBV6-5	TRBJ1-4	NA	TGTGCCAGCGGAGCGTTTGGAGGGGCTAATGAAAAACTGTTTTTT	CASGAFGGANEKLFF
many	TRBV27	TRBJ2-2	TRBD1	TGTGCTACCCGGGACAGGGGACGGGTCACCGGGGAGCTGTTTTTT	CATRDRGRVTGELFF
NA	TRBV25-1	TRBJ2-1	TRBD2	TGTGCCAGCAGTGAGTCTAGCGGGGGTAGCTACAATGAGCAGTTCTTC	CASSESSGGSYNEQFF
few	TRBV6-6	TRBJ1-1	NA	TGTGCCACGGGGACCCAACGGTTAGGCACTGAAGCTTTCTTT	CATGTQRLGTEAFF
NA	TRBV5-4	TRBJ1-6	NA	TGTGCCAGCAGCCAAAGGGGGGCAGGCTCACCCCTCCACTTT	CASSQRGAGSPLHF
NA	TRBV10-3	TRBJ1-1	NA	TGTGCCATCAAAGGCAGCGAGAACACTGAAGCTTTCTTT	CAIKGSENTEAFF
few	TRBV2	TRBJ1-5	NA	TGTGCCAGCAGTGAGGACGGTCAGCCCCAGCATTTT	CASSEDGQPQHF
many	TRBV6-1	TRBJ2-7	TRBD2	TGTGCCAGCAGGGAAGTCTTAGCGGGAGGCCTACTCTCCTACGAGCAGTACTTC	CASREVLAGGLLSYEQYF
NA	TRBV5-1	TRBJ2-2	NA	TGCGCCAGCAGCTTACGGACGAACACCGGGGAGCTGTTTTTT	CASSLRTNTGELFF
once	TRBV5-1	TRBJ1-1	NA	TGCGCCAGCAGCTTGGAACAGCTTACTTCGAACACTGAAGCTTTCTTT	CASSLEQLTSNTEAFF
NA	TRBV6-5	TRBJ1-6	NA	TGTGCCAGCAGGTCCCTCGTTACACCCCTCCACTTT	CASRSLVTPLHF